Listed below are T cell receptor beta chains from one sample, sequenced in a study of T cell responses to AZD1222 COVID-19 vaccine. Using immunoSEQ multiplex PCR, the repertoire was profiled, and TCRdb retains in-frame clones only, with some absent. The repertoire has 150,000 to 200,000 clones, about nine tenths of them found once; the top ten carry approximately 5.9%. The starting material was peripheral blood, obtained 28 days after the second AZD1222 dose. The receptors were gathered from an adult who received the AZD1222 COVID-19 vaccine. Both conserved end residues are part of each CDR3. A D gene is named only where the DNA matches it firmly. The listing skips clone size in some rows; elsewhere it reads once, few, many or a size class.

CDR3aa: CASSVEEENSGANVLTF
CDR3nt: TGTGCCAGCAGCGTAGAAGAGGAAAACTCTGGGGCCAACGTCCTGACTTTC
abundance: NA
j_gene: TRBJ2-6
v_gene: TRBV9
d_gene: NA

CDR3aa: CASSAGALPYEQYF
CDR3nt: TGTGCCAGCAGCGCAGGAGCACTACCCTACGAGCAGTACTTC
abundance: NA
j_gene: TRBJ2-7
v_gene: TRBV9
d_gene: NA

CDR3aa: CASSYPRGGMSNEQFF
CDR3nt: TGTGCCAGCAGTTACCCTAGGGGGGGGATGTCCAATGAGCAGTTCTTC
abundance: NA
j_gene: TRBJ2-1
v_gene: TRBV6-2/TRBV6-3
d_gene: NA

CDR3aa: CASASPGQGARTEAFF
CDR3nt: TGTGCCAGTGCTTCTCCGGGACAGGGGGCGAGGACTGAAGCTTTCTTT
abundance: once
j_gene: TRBJ1-1
v_gene: TRBV19
d_gene: TRBD1

CDR3aa: CASSVKGTNEKLFF
CDR3nt: TGTGCCAGCAGCGTTAAGGGAACTAATGAAAAACTGTTTTTT
abundance: NA
j_gene: TRBJ1-4
v_gene: TRBV9
d_gene: NA

CDR3aa: CASSWDTPVDRTF
CDR3nt: TGTGCCAGCAGCTGGGACACCCCCGTTGATCGAACCTTC
abundance: NA
j_gene: TRBJ1-2
v_gene: TRBV28
d_gene: NA

CDR3aa: CASSQDPQGGLYEQYF
CDR3nt: TGTGCCAGCAGCCAAGATCCCCAGGGGGGCCTCTACGAGCAGTACTTC
abundance: NA
j_gene: TRBJ2-7
v_gene: TRBV4-2
d_gene: NA

CDR3aa: CAISDLVGGITGNTIYF
CDR3nt: TGTGCCATCAGTGATCTTGTGGGAGGTATCACTGGAAACACCATATATTTT
abundance: NA
j_gene: TRBJ1-3
v_gene: TRBV10-3
d_gene: NA

CDR3aa: CASSPTGGGSAGDTQYF
CDR3nt: TGTGCCAGCAGCCCGACCGGAGGGGGGAGCGCTGGGGATACGCAGTATTTT
abundance: NA
j_gene: TRBJ2-3
v_gene: TRBV9
d_gene: NA

CDR3aa: CASSLGGSSGNTIYF
CDR3nt: TGTGCCAGCAGTTTAGGGGGATCCTCTGGAAACACCATATATTTT
abundance: NA
j_gene: TRBJ1-3
v_gene: TRBV28
d_gene: NA

CDR3aa: CASSWVGGYEQYF
CDR3nt: TGTGCCAGCAGTTGGGTTGGGGGCTACGAGCAGTACTTC
abundance: NA
j_gene: TRBJ2-7
v_gene: TRBV28
d_gene: NA

CDR3aa: CASSLDSNQPQHF
CDR3nt: TGTGCCAGCAGCTTAGATAGCAATCAGCCCCAGCATTTT
abundance: NA
j_gene: TRBJ1-5
v_gene: TRBV5-5
d_gene: NA

CDR3aa: CASSEDDSNQPQHF
CDR3nt: TGCGCCAGCAGTGAAGATGATAGCAATCAGCCCCAGCATTTT
abundance: few
j_gene: TRBJ1-5
v_gene: TRBV10-2
d_gene: NA

CDR3aa: CASSSDRGMYEQYF
CDR3nt: TGTGCCAGCAGCTCTGACAGGGGGATGTACGAGCAGTACTTC
abundance: NA
j_gene: TRBJ2-7
v_gene: TRBV7-2
d_gene: TRBD1

CDR3aa: CASSSKGGLAGSSDTQYF
CDR3nt: TGTGCCAGCAGCTCAAAAGGGGGGCTAGCGGGAAGCTCAGATACGCAGTATTTT
abundance: NA
j_gene: TRBJ2-3
v_gene: TRBV11-2
d_gene: TRBD2

CDR3aa: CASRTSGGRDTQYF
CDR3nt: TGTGCCAGCAGGACTAGCGGGGGCAGGGATACGCAGTATTTT
abundance: NA
j_gene: TRBJ2-3
v_gene: TRBV6-6
d_gene: TRBD2

CDR3aa: CASSPRDRADEQFF
CDR3nt: TGTGCCAGTAGTCCACGGGACAGGGCGGATGAGCAGTTCTTC
abundance: once
j_gene: TRBJ2-1
v_gene: TRBV19
d_gene: TRBD1

CDR3aa: CAISDPVLGTEAFF
CDR3nt: TGTGCCATCAGTGATCCCGTCTTAGGGACTGAAGCTTTCTTT
abundance: NA
j_gene: TRBJ1-1
v_gene: TRBV10-3
d_gene: NA

CDR3aa: CASSPRDRVGETQYF
CDR3nt: TGTGCCAGCAGCCCTAGGGACAGGGTGGGAGAGACCCAGTACTTC
abundance: NA
j_gene: TRBJ2-5
v_gene: TRBV7-9
d_gene: TRBD1

CDR3aa: CASSQRTILQGNYGYTF
CDR3nt: TGTGCCAGCAGCCAAAGGACTATACTACAGGGAAACTATGGCTACACCTTC
abundance: NA
j_gene: TRBJ1-2
v_gene: TRBV14
d_gene: NA

CDR3aa: CATGNPYGYTF
CDR3nt: TGTGCCACCGGGAATCCGTATGGCTACACCTTC
abundance: NA
j_gene: TRBJ1-2
v_gene: TRBV27
d_gene: NA

CDR3aa: CASSQGTGGGYTF
CDR3nt: TGTGCCAGCAGCCAAGGGACAGGGGGTGGCTACACCTTC
abundance: NA
j_gene: TRBJ1-2
v_gene: TRBV3-1/TRBV3-2
d_gene: TRBD1

CDR3aa: CASSAGLLSTGELFF
CDR3nt: TGTGCCAGCAGTGCCGGACTACTCTCCACCGGGGAGCTGTTTTTT
abundance: NA
j_gene: TRBJ2-2
v_gene: TRBV6-4
d_gene: NA

CDR3aa: CAWSESSGTVEQYEQYF
CDR3nt: TGTGCCTGGAGTGAATCCTCTGGGACAGTGGAACAATACGAGCAGTACTTC
abundance: NA
j_gene: TRBJ2-7
v_gene: TRBV30
d_gene: TRBD1

CDR3aa: CASSYSLDRAGYTF
CDR3nt: TGTGCCAGCAGTTACTCCTTAGACAGGGCTGGCTACACCTTC
abundance: NA
j_gene: TRBJ1-2
v_gene: TRBV6-5
d_gene: TRBD1

CDR3aa: CSASSGVVWAEQFF
CDR3nt: TGCAGTGCTAGTTCGGGGGTGGTCTGGGCTGAGCAGTTCTTC
abundance: NA
j_gene: TRBJ2-1
v_gene: TRBV20-1
d_gene: NA

CDR3aa: CASSYSGTGLAYEQYF
CDR3nt: TGTGCCAGCAGTTACTCCGGGACAGGGTTAGCCTACGAGCAGTACTTC
abundance: NA
j_gene: TRBJ2-7
v_gene: TRBV6-5
d_gene: TRBD1